A single T cell receptor (beta chain) is shown here with its context. What this receptor recognizes is not known. No clone much larger than this one lies a single base away; base qualities are absent. TCR CDR3 regions were amplified from genomic DNA by multiplex PCR using the deep immunoSEQ assay. Extracted genomic DNA from each cell subset was distributed evenly across all wells of several immunoSEQ 96-well plates, and each plate was treated as a replicate. Each replicate PCR for sorted subsets received around 200 ng genomic DNA, equal to roughly 29,000 T cell genomes. Purified libraries were quantified with a Qubit 3.0 fluorometer, sized on a Bioanalyzer 2100, and re-quantified with the KAPA Library Quantification kit. Every immunoSEQ 96-well plate was sequenced on a dedicated single-read 150-cycle Illumina NextSeq 550 flow cell. Per the authors' processing: Because only junctional sequences without quality scores were contained in the immunoSEQ output, filtering matching that applied to full-length reads could not be performed. To assign V/J genes and CDR3, sequences were annotated against IMGT germline references using PyIR, a Python wrapper for IgBLAST v1.9. Reads were removed for weak V/J assignments (E-value above 1e-6), missing CDR3, stop codons, out-of-frame junctions, or ambiguous translated residues. A V3J clonotype was defined by an identical inferred V gene, J gene, and CDR3 amino acid sequence. To compute the percentage overlap between repertoires, the number of shared unique clonotypes was divided by the size of the smaller repertoire. Repertoire richness was assessed with RTK rarefaction, the Chao1 estimator, and Recon v2.1 estimates of unobserved clonotypes. Generation probabilities were computed with OLGA for all TCRbeta clonotypes obtained by the gDNA method from several donors. The immuneACCESS repertoire file appears here via TCRdb, limited to in-frame rearrangements. These files lack a portion of the clones; in checked studies, under half of the deficit traces to unresolved V genes, and the cause of the others is not known. Clone size and the V and J calls come from that table; the DNA yielded D and trimming. The sample table holds roughly 2,000,000 clones, of which 80% to 95% were seen once. The ten largest clones add up to under 2% of the sample.

The data derive from a study of shared clonotypes between healthy human individuals (dated by TCRdb to the early 2020s). About the full investigation: Two women and three men aged 18 to 49 years were included in the cohort. Blood TCR repertoires of roughly 5 healthy adults were deeply sequenced to estimate repertoire size and the extent of clonotype sharing between individuals. Leukapheresis yielded between about 0.85 and 10 billion PBMCs per donor. For each donor, three plates each were used for CD4 naive and CD4 memory, two plates were used for CD8 naive, and one plate was used for CD8 memory. To increase sequencing depth and limit assay-specific biases, TCR repertoire library preparation and sequencing were carried out by different laboratories using diverse techniques.

In the germline V gene (reference sequence), CDR1 corresponds to SEHNR and CDR2 to FQNEAQ. Cut back by 5 bases and 5 bases, the V and J ends lie 16 bases apart. The CDR3 runs 15 residues from the cysteine to the phenylalanine. The only DNA kept is the CDR3, 45 bases in frame from the first base. General study outcomes and caveats: The genetic and exposure-history diversity represented was limited by the small number of donors. Incomplete sequencing was indicated by rarefaction of sorted-subset datasets, despite the large sequencing depth. Compared with non-shared clonotypes, the clonotypes found in all four sorted-subset donors had higher generation probabilities. Based on pairwise subsampling, the degree of clonotype sharing among donors was expected to be affected by sequencing depth. Estimated clonotype richness was generally larger for naive than for memory subsets. Sampling was limited to blood, and TCR repertoires in tissue likely differ from TCR repertoires in blood. Across a handful of donors, roughly 5.1% of naive CD4, around 3.5% of naive CD8, 2% to 2.5% of memory CD4, and approximately 0.4% of memory CD8 clonotypes were shared.

For the CD8 naive samples, CD45RO-negative cells were positively selected for CCR7, yielding a CD45RA+CCR7+ population from which TemRA cells were excluded. The donors were healthy, HIV-negative adults with no recently reported acute infections or vaccinations. All donors were Caucasian adults living in Nashville, Tennessee, USA. After blood collection by leukapheresis, PBMCs were isolated using Ficoll-Histopaque density gradient centrifugation and then cryopreserved in the vapor phase of liquid nitrogen. Analytical flow cytometry was used to check the purity and quantity of each magnetically sorted T cell population. From each sorted fraction, genomic DNA was isolated and quantified by UV absorbance on a Nanodrop 2000c.

This sequence originates from a man aged 18 to 29 in good health. Some clones in this sample may be carry-over from other donors' samples. The sample was naive CD8+ T cells from PBMCs. The label giving this sample's cell subset or site can be read as: CD45RA+CCR7+. The sequence is built from TRBV7-9 and TRBJ2-1; the D gene cannot be named for sure. CDR3 reads: CASSAPEDGDNEQFF. DNA sequence: TGTGCCAGCAGCGCACCCGAGGACGGTGACAATGAGCAGTTCTTC. With the rest looked up from the reference TRBV7-9 and TRBJ2-1 genes rather than sequenced, the full variable domain is DTGVSQNPRHKITKRGQNVTFRCDPISEHNRLYWYRQTLGQGPEFLTYFQNEAQLEKSRLLSDRFSAERPKGSFSTLEIQRTEQGDSAMYLCASSAPEDGDNEQFFGPGTRLTVL.